The next 8 T cell receptor beta chains were all read from a single sample in a study of patients and donors after allogeneic stem cell transplantation. Each CDR3 protein gets one entry after TCRdb re-called the RT-PCR reads with MiXCR. The data hold about 34,000 distinct CDR3 sequences, with around 35% observed a single time. Sequencing input: blood, either unsorted or a sorted T cell fraction (not recorded which). The receptors here all came from a human donor who was either an allogeneic HSCT recipient or a stem cell or donor lymphocyte infusion donor (not recorded which). It is not recorded whose cells these are; they may come from a transplant donor.

The chain couples TRBV2 to TRBJ1-1, with D uncertain. V shed 2 bases and J shed 8 bases, with 6 bases lying between them. Germline CDR1 and CDR2: SNHLY and FYNNEI. This CDR3 spans 11 amino acids. The CDR3, as DNA: TGTGCCAGCAGTGAACAGAGGGAAGCTTTCTTT. Amino acids: CASSEQREAFF.

This clonotype was recorded once. This chain connects TRBV4-2 to TRBJ2-1; D remains unclear. V lost 0 bases and J lost 1, with 10 bases in between. The CDR3 covers 16 residues. The germline V gene encodes CDR1 LGHNA and CDR2 YNFKEQ. CDR3: CASSQDSTLSYNEQFF. The CDR3 region has the DNA TGTGCCAGCAGCCAAGATAGCACCCTATCCTACAATGAGCAGTTCTTC.

The chain combines TRBV18 with TRBJ2-3, with 9 bases aligning to TRBD2. Germline V gene sequence: CDR1 KGHSH, CDR2 LQKENI. V dropped 3 bases and J dropped 6; count of bases not matched to a gene: 13. CDR3 size: 17 residues. Here the CDR3 DNA reads TGTGCCAGCTCACCCGCAGCTGGCGGGAGGGAACTGGATACGCAGTATTTT. Residues: CASSPAAGGRELDTQYF.

J is TRBJ2-1 and V is TRBV15, with 7 bases lining up with TRBD1. CDR1 and CDR2 from the germline V gene are LNHNV and YYDKDF (reference sequence). The CDR3 consists of 15 residues. J gave up 3 bases and V 1 base, and 3 bases lay outside the gene matches. CDR3 amino acids: CATSRGQGFYNEQFF. DNA for the CDR3: TGTGCCACCAGCAGAGGACAGGGCTTCTACAATGAGCAGTTCTTC.

The chain joins TRBV4-3 to TRBJ1-4; the D gene is possibly TRBD1 (5 bases). V lost 4 bases and J lost 3, with 15 bases in between. Per the germline V gene, CDR1 is LGHNA and CDR2 is YSLEER. There are 16 residues in the CDR3. CDR3 in DNA: TGCGCCAGCAGCCCAAATATCGGAGGGGCTAATGAAAAACTGTTTTTT. This translates into CASSPNIGGANEKLFF.

This clonotype turned up a few times. This sequence joins TRBV7-9 and TRBJ1-5; D remains ambiguous. V lost 8 bases to trimming and J lost 6 bases, with 14 bases between them. The CDR3 covers 13 residues. The germline CDR1 and CDR2 sequences are SEHNR and FQNEAQ (reference sequence). CDR3 coding DNA: TGTGCCAGCGCTCGAGGAGGAGGTCAGCCCCAGCATTTT. Translating it yields CASARGGGQPQHF.

The table lists this clonotype with a few counts. This rearrangement joins TRBV20-1 to TRBJ1-3, with D unclear. The V gene's germline CDR1 is DFQATT and CDR2 SNEGSKA (reference sequence). The CDR3 has 13 amino acids. Trimming took 5 bases from V and 4 from J, leaving 12 bases between them. CDR3 amino acids: CSASSAAGNTIYF. In DNA form, the CDR3 reads TGCAGTGCTTCATCGGCGGCGGGAAACACCATATATTTT.

This chain links TRBV10-3 with TRBJ2-3; the D is unclear. The V end was cut by 8 bases, the J end by 3 bases, with 12 bases between. The CDR3 contains 13 residues. Germline-derived CDR1 and CDR2 are ENHRY and SYGVKD. CDR3 sequence (DNA): TGTGCCATCCGCAGGAAACTTACAGATACGCAGTATTTT. Translated: CAIRRKLTDTQYF.